This T cell receptor beta chain was captured in a study of cytomegalovirus exposure and HLA in healthy donors. Amplification used 60 Vbeta primers and 13 Jbeta primers. Generated by immunoSEQ multiplex PCR, the TCRdb table keeps only in-frame clones and is missing some. The table lists about 180,000 clones, over 70% of them singletons. The CDR3 is made up of 14 amino acids. The germline V gene has CDR1 SGHVS and CDR2 FQNEAQ. V gave up 4 bases and J gave up 1 base; unmatched junction bases: 0. This TCR derives from a male donor in good health and CMV-seronegative. Material for sequencing was PBMCs. J is TRBJ1-5 and V is TRBV7-8; 8 bases fit TRBD1. CDR3 sequence reads: CASSSGGSNQPQHF. DNA of the CDR3: TGTGCCAGCAGCTCAGGGGGCAGCAATCAGCCCCAGCATTTT.